This TCR beta chain was retrieved from a study of blood T cell repertoires in COVID-19. Study-wide background: The United States, Italy and Spain provided the acute and convalescent COVID-19 samples. PBMCs, B-cell-depleted T cells, or T cells provided the cDNA or gDNA that made up the material.

Per the germline V gene, CDR1 is LNHNV and CDR2 is YYDKDF (reference sequence). The V and J ends lost 3 bases and 0 bases respectively, with 11 bases between them. This CDR3 contains 15 residues. In the original workflow: The authors estimated nucleated cell counts from reference gene primer amplification. Assay used: immunoSEQ multiplex PCR; TCRdb lists only in-frame clones, some missing. That table gives V, J and clone size, and the DNA gave D and trimming. The sample lists hundreds of thousands of clones, around 88% occurring once. The TCR sequence derives from a woman in her fifties or sixties with acute or convalescent COVID-19. The chain combines TRBV15 with TRBJ1-1, with D perhaps matching TRBD1 (6 bases). Sequencing input: peripheral blood. The CDR3 sequence: CATSSPTGLNTEAFF. CDR3 coding DNA: TGTGCCACCAGCAGTCCGACAGGCTTGAACACTGAAGCTTTCTTT.